This T cell receptor (beta chain) emerged from a study of shared clonotypes between healthy human individuals. Turning to the study itself: A donor's plate count was three for CD4 naive and three for CD4 memory; CD8 naive had two and CD8 memory one. Study results and limitations: Sharing across a handful of donors was seen in around 5% of naive CD4 clonotypes.

As for this clone: The target antigen is unknown.

Deep was the level at which the assay was run. An even split of each subset's genomic DNA across several immunoSEQ plates was performed. Here immunoSEQ multiplex PCR was the method, and the copy in TCRdb shows in-frame clones only, minus some. The repertoire holds about 2.4 million clones, with 93% as singletons. V lost 5 bases and J lost 4, with 8 bases in between. The CDR3 is 12 amino acids. In germline, CDR1 is SEHNR, CDR2 FQNEAQ (reference sequence). The V gene is TRBV7-9, the J gene TRBJ2-5, with D uncertain. This receptor was taken from a man younger than 35 in good health. Some clones in this sample may be carry-over from other donors' samples. The specimen was naive CD4+ T cells from PBMCs. The subset is: CD45RA+ positively selected. In nucleotides, the CDR3 is TGTGCCAGCAGCCCGTGGCGAGAGACCCAGTACTTC. Its translation is CASSPWRETQYF.